The rows below give T cell receptor beta chains drawn from one sample of a study of technical replicates of blood from several donors. The repertoire was sequenced with immunoSEQ multiplex PCR; TCRdb's copy has only in-frame clones and lacks some. The sample yields fewer than 65,000 clones, around 87% seen once. Sequencing was carried out using PBMCs. The receptors were gathered from a human donor in good health. Some clones in this sample may be carry-over from other donors' samples. Both conserved end residues are part of each CDR3. D genes are given only for firm matches. A row's size may be missing; if present it is once, few, many or a size class.

>NA|TRBV30|NA|TRBJ1-5
TGTGCCTGGGGCCGGGGGGCCGGGCAGCCCCAGCATTTT
CAWGRGAGQPQHF
>TRBD2|TRBV6-1|NA|TRBJ2-1
TGTGCCAGCAGGGGGGGGTCCTACAATGAGCAGTTCTTC
CASRGGSYNEQFF
>TRBD2|TRBV11-2|NA|TRBJ2-5
TGTGCCAGCAGCTTAGTTCGACTAGCGGGAATAGAGACCCAGTACTTC
CASSLVRLAGIETQYF
>TRBD1|TRBV2|few|TRBJ1-6
TGTGCCAGCTCCCGCCGGGACAGGGGTAATTCACCCCTCCACTTT
CASSRRDRGNSPLHF
>NA|TRBV19|NA|TRBJ2-2
TGTGCCAGTAGTATACTCGGGGGGAACACCGGGGAGCTGTTTTTT
CASSILGGNTGELFF
>NA|TRBV4-3|NA|TRBJ2-1
TGCGCCAGCAGCCAAGGAGGCCTAGTCGTCTACAATGAGCAGTTCTTC
CASSQGGLVVYNEQFF
>TRBD2|TRBV6-1|NA|TRBJ2-1
TGTGCCAACAAAGCGGGGGTCTCCTACAATGAGCAGTTCTTC
CANKAGVSYNEQFF
>NA|TRBV7-9|few|TRBJ1-2
TGTGCCAGCAGCTCGCAAGGGGTTACTGGCTACACCTTC
CASSSQGVTGYTF
>NA|TRBV4-3|NA|TRBJ2-3
TGCGCCAGCAGCCAAGGGGGCCGGGTTTCTTTCACAGATACGCAGTATTTT
CASSQGGRVSFTDTQYF
>TRBD1|TRBV18|NA|TRBJ2-7
TGTGCCAGCTCATGGCGGACAGGGATTTTCTACGAGCAGTACTTC
CASSWRTGIFYEQYF
>NA|TRBV5-6|NA|TRBJ2-1
TGTGCCAGCAGCCCTTCGGCTAGCGCCGAGCAGTTCTTC
CASSPSASAEQFF
>TRBD1|TRBV28|NA|TRBJ1-5
TGTGCCAGCAGCCTTACAGGGGCCGAAAGACCCCAGCATTTT
CASSLTGAERPQHF
>NA|TRBV5-1|NA|TRBJ2-3
TGCGCCAGCAGCTTGGACGTCAGGGGTCGTTGGGGAGATACGCAGTATTTT
CASSLDVRGRWGDTQYF